This TCR beta chain was retrieved from a study of early T cells in non-severe SARS-CoV-2 infection. Looking at the study overall: Sequencing targeted bulk RNA from unsorted whole blood, leaving chains unpaired.

Researchers tagged individual cDNA molecules with unique molecular identifiers. MiXCR, applied by TCRdb to the 5' RACE reads, yields one record per CDR3 protein. The data contain more than 25,000 distinct CDR3 sequences, approximately 6% of them seen just once; the ten biggest clones take up roughly 13%. Germline V gives CDR1 SGHAT, CDR2 FQNNGV. The V gene lost 1 base and the J gene lost 2 bases, with 12 bases spanning the gap. The length of the CDR3 is 15 residues. This clonotype was observed many times. Antigen: not known. Study results and caveats: There was a bias toward anti-spike CD8 responses in VDJdb matching, which missed private and CD4 specificities.

This sequence was found in an adult who was a healthcare worker with PCR-confirmed SARS-CoV-2 infection or an uninfected control (not recorded which). The J gene is TRBJ2-7, the V gene TRBV11-2; a weak D match, TRBD1 (6 bases). Sequenced material: whole blood. The CDR3 sequence is CASSLVRGIAYEQYF. The CDR3, as DNA: TGTGCCAGCAGCTTAGTAAGGGGGATCGCCTACGAGCAGTACTTC.